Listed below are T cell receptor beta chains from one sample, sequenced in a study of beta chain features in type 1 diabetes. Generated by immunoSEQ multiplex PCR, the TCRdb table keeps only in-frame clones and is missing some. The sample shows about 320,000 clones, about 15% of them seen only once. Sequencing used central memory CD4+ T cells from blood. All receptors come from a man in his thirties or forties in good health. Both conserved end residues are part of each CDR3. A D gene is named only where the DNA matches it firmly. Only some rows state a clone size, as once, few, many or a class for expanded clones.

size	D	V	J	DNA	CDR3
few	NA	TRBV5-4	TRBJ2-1	TGCGCCAGCAGCCATGACAGAAGGACCTACAATGAGCAGTTCTTC	CASSHDRRTYNEQFF
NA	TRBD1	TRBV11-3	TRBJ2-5	TGTGCCAGCAGCTTAGGTTCAGGGGGCCAAGAGACCCAGTACTTC	CASSLGSGGQETQYF
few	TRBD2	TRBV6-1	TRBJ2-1	TGTGCCAGCAGTGCGACTAGCGGGAGTTTACTTTGGGAGCAGTTCTTC	CASSATSGSLLWEQFF
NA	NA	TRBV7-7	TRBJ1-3	TGTGCCAGCAGCCGGGACCGCGGAAACACCATATATTTT	CASSRDRGNTIYF
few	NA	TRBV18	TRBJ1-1	TGTGCCAGCTCACGTTATACAGAGAACACTGAAGCTTTCTTT	CASSRYTENTEAFF
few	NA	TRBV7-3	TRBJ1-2	TGTGCCAGCAGCTCCCAGTCGGGGGTTGGCTACACCTTC	CASSSQSGVGYTF
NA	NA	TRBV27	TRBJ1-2	TGTGCCAGCAGTAGGAGTGATCTTCTTACGTATCCCACCTTC	CASSRSDLLTYPTF
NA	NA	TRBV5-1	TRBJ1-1	TGCGCCAGCAGCTTTATCGGGGATGAAGCTTTCTTT	CASSFIGDEAFF
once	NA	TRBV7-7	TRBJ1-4	TGTGCCAGCAGCTTATACAATGAAAAACTGTTTTTT	CASSLYNEKLFF
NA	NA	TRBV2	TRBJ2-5	TGTGCCAGCAGTGATTCGGCTAGCGCCGAAGAGACCCAGTACTTC	CASSDSASAEETQYF
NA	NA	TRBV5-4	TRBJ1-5	TGTGCCAGCAGCGGGGGACCTAATCAGCCCCAGCATTTT	CASSGGPNQPQHF
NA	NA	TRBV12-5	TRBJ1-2	TGTGCTAGTGGTTTGTCGGGAGTCTATGGCTACACCTTC	CASGLSGVYGYTF
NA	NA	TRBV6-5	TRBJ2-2	TGTGCCTGCACTCAGTCCCGGGCGAACGCCGGGGAGCTGTTTTTT	CACTQSRANAGELFF
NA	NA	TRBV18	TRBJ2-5	TGTGCCAGCTCACCCCCCAGGGTCGGCCAAGAGACCCAGTACTTC	CASSPPRVGQETQYF
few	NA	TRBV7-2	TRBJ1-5	TGTGCCAGCAGCTTAGGCAGGGTGGGTCAGCCCCAGCATTTT	CASSLGRVGQPQHF
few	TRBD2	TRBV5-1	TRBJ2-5	TGCGCCAGCAGCCTAAGGACTAGCGGGGGAGAGACCCAGTACTTC	CASSLRTSGGETQYF
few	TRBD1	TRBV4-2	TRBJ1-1	TGTGCCAGCAGCCAACTAGGGACAGGGGGTGAAGCTTTCTTT	CASSQLGTGGEAFF
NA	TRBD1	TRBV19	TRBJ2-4	TGTGCCAGTAGTAGAGGACAGGAAAAAAACATTCAGTACTTC	CASSRGQEKNIQYF
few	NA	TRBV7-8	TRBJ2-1	TGTGCCAGCAGCTTCCAACCGAAGGCGAATGAGCAGTTCTTC	CASSFQPKANEQFF
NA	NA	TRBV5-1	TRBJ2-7	TGCGCCAGCAGCTACCGACCCGACTACGAGCAGTACTTC	CASSYRPDYEQYF
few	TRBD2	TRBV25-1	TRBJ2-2	TGTGCCAGCAGCAGCGGGGTAGTGGAGCTGTTTTTT	CASSSGVVELFF
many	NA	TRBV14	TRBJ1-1	TGTGCCAGCAGCCAAGATCATGAAGCTTTCTTT	CASSQDHEAFF
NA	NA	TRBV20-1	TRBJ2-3	TGCAGTGTCGGAACAGATACGCAGTATTTT	CSVGTDTQYF
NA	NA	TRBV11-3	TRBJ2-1	TGTGCCAGCAGCTCACAGGCGGGGGAGCAGTTCTTC	CASSSQAGEQFF
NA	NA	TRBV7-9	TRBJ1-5	TGTGCCAGCAGCTTAGCGTGGAATCAGCCCCAGCATTTT	CASSLAWNQPQHF
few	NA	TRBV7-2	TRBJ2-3	TGTGCCAGCAGTAACTCCGGAACGGGAGCGCAGTATTTT	CASSNSGTGAQYF
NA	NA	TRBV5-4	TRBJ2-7	TGTGCCAGCAGCTTTGAAGAGTACGAGCAGTACTTC	CASSFEEYEQYF
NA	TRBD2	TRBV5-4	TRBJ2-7	TGTGCCAGCAGCTTAGGCCCTAGCGGGGGGATCTCCTACGAGCAGTACTTC	CASSLGPSGGISYEQYF
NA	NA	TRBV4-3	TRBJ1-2	TGCGCCAGCAGCCAAGATCCCAGGGTTGACTATGGCTACACCTTC	CASSQDPRVDYGYTF
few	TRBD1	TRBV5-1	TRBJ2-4	TGCGCCAGCAGCTTGGACAGGGGAGTAGCCAAAAACATTCAGTACTTC	CASSLDRGVAKNIQYF
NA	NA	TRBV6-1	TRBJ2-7	TGTGCCAGCAGTTCCGGAGAAGGCTACGAGCAGTACTTC	CASSSGEGYEQYF
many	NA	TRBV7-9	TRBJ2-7	TGTGCCAGCAGCCCAAAGTCCGGCTACGAGCAGTACTTC	CASSPKSGYEQYF
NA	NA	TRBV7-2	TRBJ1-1	TGTGCCAGCAGCTTAGTATTATCGAACACTGAAGCTTTCTTT	CASSLVLSNTEAFF
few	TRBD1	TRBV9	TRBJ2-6	TGTGCCAGCAGCGTAGGTCCGGGACAGGGTTTTTCCGGGGCCAACGTCCTGACTTTC	CASSVGPGQGFSGANVLTF
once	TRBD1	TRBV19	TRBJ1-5	TGTGCCAGTAGCAAAACAGGGGGCAATCAGCCCCAGCATTTT	CASSKTGGNQPQHF
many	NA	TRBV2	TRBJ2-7	TGTGCCAGCAGGGAGGGGACACTTCCCGCCTACGAGCAGTACTTC	CASREGTLPAYEQYF
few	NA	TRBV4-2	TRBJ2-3	TGTGCCAGCAGCCAAGCTAGCGTCTCTAGCACAGATACGCAGTATTTT	CASSQASVSSTDTQYF
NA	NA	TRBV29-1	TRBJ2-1	TGCAGCGTGACTCCTAACGGCAATGAGCAGTTCTTC	CSVTPNGNEQFF
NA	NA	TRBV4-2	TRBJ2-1	TGTGCCAGCAGCCAAGAAGACGAGGGCTCCTACAATGAGCAGTTCTTC	CASSQEDEGSYNEQFF
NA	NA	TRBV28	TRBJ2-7	TGTGCCAGCAGTTTTAGGCAGCTCAAGCAGTACTTC	CASSFRQLKQYF
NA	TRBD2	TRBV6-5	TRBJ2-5	TGTGCCAGCAGTTACTCGAAAACGGGGGGGCAAGAGACCCAGTACTTC	CASSYSKTGGQETQYF
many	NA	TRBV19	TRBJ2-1	TGTGCCAGTAGCAGCATTAAGACCTACAATGAGCAGTTCTTC	CASSSIKTYNEQFF
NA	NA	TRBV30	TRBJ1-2	TGTGCCTGGAGTGTACTGGTTAAGGGCACCAGGGGCTACACCTTC	CAWSVLVKGTRGYTF
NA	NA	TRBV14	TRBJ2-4	TGTGCCAGCAGCCAAGAGGGTATTCAGTACTTC	CASSQEGIQYF
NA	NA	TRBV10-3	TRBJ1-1	TGTGCCATCAGAGACGCGAACACTGAAGCTTTCTTT	CAIRDANTEAFF
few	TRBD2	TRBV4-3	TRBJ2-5	TGCGCCAGCAGCCGCCTAACGGGACTAGCGGGAAATCAAGAGACCCAGTACTTC	CASSRLTGLAGNQETQYF
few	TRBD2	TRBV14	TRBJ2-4	TGTGCCAGCAGCCAAGCCCTGGGGGGGGCCAAAAACATTCAGTACTTC	CASSQALGGAKNIQYF
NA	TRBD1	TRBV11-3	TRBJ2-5	TGTGCCAGCAGCTTAGACGGGACAGGGTCTTGGGAGACCCAGTACTTC	CASSLDGTGSWETQYF
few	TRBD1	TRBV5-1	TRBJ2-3	TGCGCCAGCAGCTTGGCCCTCCAGGGGGGCACAGATACGCAGTATTTT	CASSLALQGGTDTQYF
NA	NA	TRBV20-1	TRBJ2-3	TGCAGTGCCCCCGACCGAAATACGCAGTATTTT	CSAPDRNTQYF
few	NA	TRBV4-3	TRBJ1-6	TGCGCCAGCAGCCAAGTTCGGCCGGCCTATAATTCACCCCTCCACTTT	CASSQVRPAYNSPLHF
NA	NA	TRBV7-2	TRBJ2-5	TGTGCCAGCAGCCCTCTGGGGACACCCTTCCGGTCCCAGTACTTC	CASSPLGTPFRSQYF
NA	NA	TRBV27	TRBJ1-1	TGTGCCAGCAGTCTTTGGGCAGGGAACACTGAAGCTTTCTTT	CASSLWAGNTEAFF
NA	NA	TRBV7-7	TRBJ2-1	TGTGCTAGCAGCTCAGGCGGGACAGCCTCCAATGAGCAGTTCTTC	CASSSGGTASNEQFF
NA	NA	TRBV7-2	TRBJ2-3	TGTGCCAGCCGCTATGTAGATACGCAGTATTTT	CASRYVDTQYF
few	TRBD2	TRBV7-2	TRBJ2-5	TGTGCCAGCAGCCTAAAGGGAACTAGCGGACCGTACCAAGAGACCCAGTACTTC	CASSLKGTSGPYQETQYF
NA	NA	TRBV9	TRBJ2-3	TGTGCCAGCAGCGTAAAAGCACTAGGGACAGATACGCAGTATTTT	CASSVKALGTDTQYF
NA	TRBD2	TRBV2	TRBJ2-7	TGTGCCAGCACTAGCGGGGGGCTTGAGCAGTACTTC	CASTSGGLEQYF
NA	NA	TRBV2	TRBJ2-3	TGTGCCAGCAGTATCCCCCCGGATCAGCCCCAGTATTTT	CASSIPPDQPQYF
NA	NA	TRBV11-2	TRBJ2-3	TGTGCCAGCAGCTTAGACTCTGCAGGTACAGATACGCAGTATTTT	CASSLDSAGTDTQYF